The source of this T cell receptor (beta chain) is a study of shared clonotypes between healthy human individuals. The length of the CDR3 is 15 residues. The trim removed 2 bases at V and 1 base at J, leaving 3 bases unmatched. Germline V gene data show CDR1 as MDHEN and CDR2 as SYDVKM. General study points: Genetic and exposure-history diversity was limited by the few donors.

Terminally differentiated effector memory CD45RA+ cells were excluded by CCR7 positive selection of CD45RO-negative cells. Method: immunoSEQ multiplex PCR; TCRdb's copy keeps in-frame clones and lacks some. The repertoire holds about 2 million clones, with around 96% as singletons. Comment on this clone: Its antigen is not identified.

This chain connects TRBV28 to TRBJ2-5, with 8 bases aligning to TRBD1. The sample comprised naive CD8+ T cells sorted from blood. The TCR was taken from a man aged 18 to 30 in good health. DNA for the CDR3: TGTGCCAGCAGTTTAGGGGGACAGGCCCAAGAGACCCAGTACTTC. Protein sequence: CASSLGGQAQETQYF.